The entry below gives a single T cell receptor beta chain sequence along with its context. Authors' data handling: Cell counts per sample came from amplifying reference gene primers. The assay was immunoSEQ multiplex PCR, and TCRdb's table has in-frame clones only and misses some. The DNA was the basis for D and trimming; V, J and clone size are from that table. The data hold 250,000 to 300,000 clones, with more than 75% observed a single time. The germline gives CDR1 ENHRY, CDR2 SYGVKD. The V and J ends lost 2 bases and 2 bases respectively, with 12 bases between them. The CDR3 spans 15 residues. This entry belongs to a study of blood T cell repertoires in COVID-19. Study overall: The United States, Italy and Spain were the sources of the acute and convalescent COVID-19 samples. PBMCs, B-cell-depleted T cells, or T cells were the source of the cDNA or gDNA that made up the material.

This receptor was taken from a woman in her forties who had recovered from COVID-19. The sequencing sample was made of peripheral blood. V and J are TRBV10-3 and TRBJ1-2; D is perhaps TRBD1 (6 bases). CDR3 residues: CAISEENRENYGYTF. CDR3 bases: TGTGCCATCAGTGAGGAGAACAGGGAGAACTATGGCTACACCTTC.